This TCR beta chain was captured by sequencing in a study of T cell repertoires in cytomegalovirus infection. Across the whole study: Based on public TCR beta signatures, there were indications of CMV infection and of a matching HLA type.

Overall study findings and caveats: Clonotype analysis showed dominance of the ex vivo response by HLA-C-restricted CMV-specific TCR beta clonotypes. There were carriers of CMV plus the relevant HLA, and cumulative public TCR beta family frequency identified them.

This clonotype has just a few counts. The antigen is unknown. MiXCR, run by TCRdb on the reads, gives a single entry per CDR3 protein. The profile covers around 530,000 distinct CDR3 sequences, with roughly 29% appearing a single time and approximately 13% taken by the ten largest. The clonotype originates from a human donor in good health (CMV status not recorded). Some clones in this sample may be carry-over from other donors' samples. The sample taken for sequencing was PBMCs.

The DNA of the CDR3 is TGTGCCAGCAGACAGGGCCTGATGAACACTGAAGCTTTCTTT. Translating gives CASRQGLMNTEAFF. The chain links TRBV7-4 to TRBJ1-1; D is possibly TRBD1 (6 bases). This CDR3 region has 14 residues. The germline gives CDR1 SGHVT, CDR2 SQSDAQ. V lost 6 bases and J lost 0, with 11 bases in between.